In this sample, the clone carrying this T cell receptor (beta chain) turned up many times. Its antigen is undetermined. The sample is drawn from a study of spatial heterogeneity in lung cancer. Study results and limitations: Counts of expanded intratumoral alpha and beta TCRs tracked tumor mutation counts.

Time point in this sample: sample taken at primary tumor resection. The CDR3 length is 14 residues. Losses at the gene ends were 7 bases for V and 4 bases for J; bases not matched to a gene: 10. Germline V CDR1 and CDR2: SQVTM, ANQGSEA. MiXCR, applied by TCRdb to the 5' RACE reads, yields one record per CDR3 protein. The data hold about 5,600 distinct CDR3 sequences, with almost 8% observed a single time. The chain joins TRBV29-1 to TRBJ2-3; 8 positions agree with TRBD2. This sequence originates from a female donor with early-stage non-small cell lung cancer. The specimen comprised lung tumor tissue, sampled at surgery. The CDR3 nucleotides are TGCAGCGCCCAGGGTAGCGGGGTAGCAGATACGCAGTATTTT. Encoded protein: CSAQGSGVADTQYF.